Listed below are T cell receptor beta chains from one sample, sequenced in a study of identical twins. TCRdb used MiXCR to reprocess the 5' RACE reads, holding one entry per CDR3 protein. The table lists about 920,000 distinct CDR3 sequences, around 12% of them singletons, with around 1.6% in the top ten. The same specimen was also included in a second study, on yellow fever vaccine responses in identical twins.

The specimen sequenced was PBMCs. The origin of the receptors is a young woman in good health. Each CDR3 is given with its conserved first and last residue. The D gene is left open where the match is weak. Part of the rows lack a size; the others show once, few, many or a class for expanded clones.

TRBV7-9	TRBJ1-5	NA	NA	TGTGCCAGCAGCTTAGGTACAGGGCTAAGCAATCAGCCCCAGCATTTT	CASSLGTGLSNQPQHF
TRBV6-1	TRBJ2-6	TRBD1	NA	TGTGCCAGCAGTAAGGACAGGGGTGTCTCTGGGGCCAACGTCCTGACTTTC	CASSKDRGVSGANVLTF
TRBV5-6	TRBJ2-5	NA	few	TGTGCCAGCAGCTTGGAGCTAGTCAGTTGGAAAGAGACCCAGTACTTC	CASSLELVSWKETQYF
TRBV7-9	TRBJ1-2	TRBD1	many	TGTGCCAGCAGCTTAGCCGTCACCGGGACAGATAACTATGGCTACACCTTC	CASSLAVTGTDNYGYTF
TRBV5-5	TRBJ2-1	TRBD1	NA	TGTGCCAGCAGCTCAACGGGACAGAACAATGAGCAGTTCTTC	CASSSTGQNNEQFF
TRBV4-1	TRBJ2-3	NA	few	TGCGCCAGCAGCCAAGATTGGGGGGGGGCGGTCACGCAGTATTTT	CASSQDWGGAVTQYF
TRBV7-9	TRBJ2-5	NA	few	TGTGCCAGCAGCTTGTACGGGCTCGGAGAGACCCAGTACTTC	CASSLYGLGETQYF
TRBV5-1	TRBJ1-1	NA	few	TGCGCCAGCAGCTTGTCGGTGGGCAGCACTGAAGCTTTCTTT	CASSLSVGSTEAFF
TRBV5-1	TRBJ2-2	NA	few	TGCGCCAGCAGCTTGGGACACGTGAACACCGGGGAGCTGTTTTTT	CASSLGHVNTGELFF
TRBV6-5	TRBJ1-5	NA	few	TGTGCCAGCAGTTACAGTGGGGGTTTAAATCAGCCCCAGCATTTT	CASSYSGGLNQPQHF